Listed below are T cell receptor beta chains from one sample, sequenced in a study of blood T cell repertoires in COVID-19. Data came from immunoSEQ multiplex PCR; TCRdb stores just in-frame clones and leaves some out. The profile covers 200,000 to 300,000 clones, with approximately 86% appearing a single time and 2.6% taken by the ten largest. Sample: PBMCs or T cells enriched from blood (not recorded which). These receptors all stem from a woman aged 18-29 years who had recovered from COVID-19. The CDR3 runs from the conserved cysteine through the conserved F or W. Each record gives: D gene, V gene, J gene, CDR3 length, clone size, CDR3 DNA, CDR3 protein. D genes are given only for firm matches. Not all rows give a size; the values are once, few, many and, for expanded clones, a class.

>TRBD2|TRBV24-1|TRBJ2-3|18|NA
TGTGCCACCAGTGCCCATCAGGGACTAGCGGGAGGAACAGATACGCAGTATTTT
CATSAHQGLAGGTDTQYF
>TRBD1|TRBV18|TRBJ1-6|19|NA
TGTGCCAGCTCACCAAGTCAGGGGACAGCAGGCTCCTATAATTCACCCCTCCACTTT
CASSPSQGTAGSYNSPLHF
>TRBD2|TRBV19|TRBJ2-3|17|NA
TGTGCCAGTAGTATAAATCCAGCGGGGGCTGTCACAGATACGCAGTATTTT
CASSINPAGAVTDTQYF
>NA|TRBV7-9|TRBJ2-4|14|NA
TGTGCCAGCAGCTTCCTCCGGGTCGAAAACATTCAGTACTTC
CASSFLRVENIQYF
>NA|TRBV5-1|TRBJ1-1|13|once
TGCGCCAGCAGCTTGGGCGGGGCGACTGAAGCTTTCTTT
CASSLGGATEAFF
>NA|TRBV7-9|TRBJ1-3|18|NA
TGTGCCAGCAGCCGGGACAACGCCAACCTTGGCCCTGGAAACACCATATATTTT
CASSRDNANLGPGNTIYF
>NA|TRBV2|TRBJ1-4|15|few
TGTGCCAGCACCGCCTATCAGGGTGGGAATGAAAAACTGTTTTTT
CASTAYQGGNEKLFF
>TRBD1|TRBV7-9|TRBJ2-7|15|NA
TGTGCCAGCAGCCCAAGGACAGGGCTGCCCTACGAGCAGTACTTC
CASSPRTGLPYEQYF
>NA|TRBV6-5|TRBJ2-6|14|NA
TGTGCCAGTATGCAGGGTTTTGGGGCCAACGTCCTGACTTTC
CASMQGFGANVLTF
>TRBD1|TRBV28|TRBJ2-5|15|NA
TGTGCCAGCAGCCCCCGGACAGGGTCACAAGAGACCCAGTACTTC
CASSPRTGSQETQYF
>NA|TRBV18|TRBJ2-5|13|NA
TGTGCCAGCTCACCAAGCGGTTTGGAGACCCAGTACTTC
CASSPSGLETQYF
>NA|TRBV25-1|TRBJ2-5|16|NA
TGTGCCAGCAGTGAAAGGCCTGGAGCGAGCTGGGAGACCCAGTACTTC
CASSERPGASWETQYF
>NA|TRBV5-1|TRBJ1-1|14|NA
TGCGCCAGCAGCTTGGCTGGGGGGTTCACTGAAGCTTTCTTT
CASSLAGGFTEAFF
>TRBD1|TRBV19|TRBJ1-1|19|once
TGTGCCAGTAGTACGGTGTGGGGGCAGGGGGTTTATATGAACACTGAAGCTTTCTTT
CASSTVWGQGVYMNTEAFF
>TRBD1|TRBV7-2|TRBJ1-5|16|many
TGTGCCAGCAGCTCCGTGGGGGCAGGGGGAAGACAGCCCCAGCATTTT
CASSSVGAGGRQPQHF
>TRBD2|TRBV19|TRBJ2-7|15|NA
TGTGCCAGTAAACTCAGCGGGGGGGTCGCAGACGAGCAGTACTTC
CASKLSGGVADEQYF
>NA|TRBV5-4|TRBJ1-5|13|NA
TGTGCCAGCAGCACTTATAGCAATCAGCCCCAGCATTTT
CASSTYSNQPQHF
>TRBD2|TRBV11-2|TRBJ2-7|15|once
TGTGCCAGCAGCTTAGGCGGCGGGAGAGTCTACGAGCAGTACTTC
CASSLGGGRVYEQYF
>NA|TRBV21-1|TRBJ2-5|14|NA
TGTGCCAGCAGCCGGGTAGGAGTGCAAGAGACCCAGTACTTC
CASSRVGVQETQYF
>NA|TRBV5-1|TRBJ1-5|15|NA
TGCGCCAGCAGCTCCGGACAGCATAGCAATCAGCCCCAGCATTTT
CASSSGQHSNQPQHF
>TRBD2|TRBV27|TRBJ2-3|18|NA
TGTGCCAGCAGTTTTTCAGCGGGAGGAGGCGGTAGGCCAGATACGCAGTATTTT
CASSFSAGGGGRPDTQYF
>TRBD1|TRBV5-5|TRBJ1-1|14|NA
TGTGCCAGCAGCTTGGGACAGGGCGGGGCTGAAGCTTTCTTT
CASSLGQGGAEAFF
>NA|TRBV3-1/TRBV3-2|TRBJ2-5|17|NA
TGTGCCAGCAGCCAACATCGTGGCAGGGGCCTGGGGGAGACCCAGTACTTC
CASSQHRGRGLGETQYF
>TRBD1|TRBV29-1|TRBJ1-2|13|few
TGCAGCGTCCCGAAAGACAGGGTCGATGGCTACACCTTC
CSVPKDRVDGYTF
>NA|TRBV6-5|TRBJ1-1|16|NA
TGTGCCAGCAGTTCCCGACAGACTGGATTGGGCACTGAAGCTTTCTTT
CASSSRQTGLGTEAFF
>NA|TRBV6-4|TRBJ2-3|15|NA
TGTGCCAGCAGTGATTCGCGGGACCGGCGTGATACGCAGTATTTT
CASSDSRDRRDTQYF
>TRBD2|TRBV5-1|TRBJ2-5|17|NA
TGCGCCAGCAGCTTGGCGTTAGCGGGAGGGTCTGTAGAGACCCAGTACTTC
CASSLALAGGSVETQYF
>NA|TRBV5-1|TRBJ1-2|14|NA
TGCGCCAGCAGGGAAGGGGGAGTTAACTATGGCTACACCTTC
CASREGGVNYGYTF